One sample yielded the 30 T cell receptor beta chains listed below, sequenced in a study of technical replicates of blood from a handful of donors (dated by TCRdb to about 2017). The library was made by the immunoSEQ multiplex PCR assay. TCRdb holds this immuneACCESS table with in-frame rearrangements only. Some clones are missing; in checked studies, unresolved V genes explain under half, and the rest has no known cause. The sample table lists about 75,000 clones, 90% to 95% of them with a count of one. The top ten clones comprise roughly 5% of the sample. The sample comprised PBMCs. These receptors were obtained from a human donor in good health. Some clones in this sample may be carry-over from other donors' samples.

V is TRBV19 and J is TRBJ1-1; TRBD1 is a possible D gene (5 bases). Germline V gene sequence: CDR1 LNHDA, CDR2 SQIVND (reference sequence). V was shortened by 2 bases and J by 7 bases, with 11 bases between the two germline ends. The CDR3 runs 13 residues. The CDR3 DNA is TGTGCCAGTAGTATATCAGGGCTGAGTGAAGCTTTCTTT. This gives the protein CASSISGLSEAFF. The complete variable domain, with remaining parts taken from reference TRBV19 and TRBJ1-1, reads DGGITQSPKYLFRKEGQNVTLSCEQNLNHDAMYWYRQDPGQGLRLIYYSQIVNDFQKGDIAEGYSVSREKKESFPLTVTSAQKNPTAFYLCASSISGLSEAFFGQGTRLTVV.

In nucleotides, the CDR3 is TGCGCCAGCAGCCAAGAGCCGGGGTCCGGGCCCCAGCATTTT. This encodes CASSQEPGSGPQHF. This chain links TRBV4-3 with TRBJ1-5; D is uncertain. V was cut by 0 bases and J by 9 bases, with 12 bases left in between. The CDR3 totals 14 residues. The V gene's germline CDR1 is LGHNA and CDR2 YSLEER.

CDR3 amino acids: CASSPGAIYGYTF. The CDR3 nucleotides are TGCGCCAGCAGCCCTGGGGCCATCTATGGCTACACCTTC. The rearrangement joins TRBV5-1 to TRBJ1-2; perhaps TRBD1 as D (5 bases). In germline, CDR1 is SGHRS, CDR2 YFSETQ. The V gene lost 4 bases and the J gene lost 4 bases, with 11 bases spanning the gap. This CDR3 has 13 amino acids.

The rearrangement links TRBV27 to TRBJ2-1, with TRBD2 matching over 12 bases. The germline gives CDR1 MNHEY, CDR2 SMNVEV (reference sequence). This CDR3 comprises 13 residues. V shed 5 bases and J 10 bases; nucleotides not matched to a gene: 3. The chain's CDR3 is CASSPLAGGEQFF. The CDR3 nucleotides read TGTGCCAGCAGTCCACTAGCGGGGGGCGAGCAGTTCTTC.

This clone was observed many times. The CDR3 protein is CASSGDSLTEAFF. The CDR3 nucleotides are TGTGCCAGCAGCGGAGACAGCCTCACTGAAGCTTTCTTT. The chain employs TRBV9 and TRBJ1-1; weak D call: TRBD1 (5 bases). CDR1 is SGDLS and CDR2 is YYNGEE in the germline V gene. This CDR3 is 13 amino acids long. Trimming pared 3 bases from V and 4 bases from J, leaving 10 bases between.

The chain couples TRBV10-3 to TRBJ2-7; 14 bases agree with TRBD2. J gave up 0 bases and V 6 bases, and 1 base lay outside the gene matches. Looked up from germline, CDR1 is ENHRY and CDR2 is SYGVKD. This CDR3 is built from 15 residues. This chain's CDR3 is CAIRGTSGSSYEQYF. The CDR3, as DNA: TGTGCCATCAGAGGGACTAGCGGGAGCTCCTACGAGCAGTACTTC.

The CDR3 DNA reads TGTGCCAGCAGTGAGCCGGGACAGGGGGCCGAGCAGTACTTC. It specifies CASSEPGQGAEQYF. The V gene is TRBV6-1, the J gene TRBJ2-7, with TRBD1 matching over 12 bases. V was pared by 3 bases and J by 6 bases, with 3 bases of the junction left unmatched. This CDR3 contains 14 residues. Germline values: CDR1 MNHNS, CDR2 SASEGT.

The chain recombines TRBV4-3 with TRBJ2-1, with 8 bases matching TRBD2. The ends lost 1 base at V and 0 bases at J; junction bases unmatched: 2. The CDR3 runs to 16 residues. Germline CDR1 LGHNA, CDR2 YSLEER. The CDR3: CASSQVSGSSYNEQFF. The CDR3, as DNA: TGCGCCAGCAGCCAAGTGAGCGGGAGCTCCTACAATGAGCAGTTCTTC.

V and J are TRBV6-5 and TRBJ2-2; D is perhaps TRBD2 (5 bases). Between the trimmed V and J ends, which lost 8 bases and 4 bases, there was a span of 17 bases. The germline V gene has CDR1 MNHEY and CDR2 SVGAGI. The CDR3 contains 15 residues. The CDR3 spells CASDLWETITGELFF. CDR3 sequence (DNA): TGTGCCAGCGATCTCTGGGAGACGATCACCGGGGAGCTGTTTTTT.

The chain has TRBV10-3 and TRBJ1-2; D not resolved. The germline CDR1 and CDR2 sequences are ENHRY and SYGVKD. This CDR3 spans 11 amino acids. Trimming cost V 10 bases and J 3 bases, with 9 bases left between them. CDR3 in DNA: TGTGCCACGACTGCGGACTATGGCTACACCTTC. This sequence encodes CATTADYGYTF.

The chain combines TRBV5-6 with TRBJ2-5; perhaps TRBD2 as D (5 bases). Trimming cost V 0 bases and J 2 bases, with 14 bases left between them. CDR1 SGHDT and CDR2 YYEEEE come from the germline V gene. This CDR3 is built from 16 residues. CDR3 sequence (DNA): TGTGCCAGCAGCTTGGTGTGGTCCACTAGACAAGAGACCCAGTACTTC. Its protein product is CASSLVWSTRQETQYF.

The sample holds one count of this clone. This chain uses TRBV29-1 with TRBJ2-1; TRBD2 agrees at 7 bases. CDR1 and CDR2 (germline): SQVTM, ANQGSEA. This CDR3 region has 15 residues. V lost 7 bases and J lost 7; bases outside the gene matches: 16. CDR3 region: CSGGSTSRLTNEQFF. CDR3 nucleotide sequence: TGCAGCGGGGGATCGACTAGCCGACTTACAAATGAGCAGTTCTTC.

V gene TRBV19 combines with J gene TRBJ1-2, with 9 bases lining up with TRBD1. The CDR3 loop spans 13 amino acids. CDR1 and CDR2 from the germline V gene are LNHDA and SQIVND (reference sequence). The ends lost 5 bases at V and 4 bases at J; junction bases unmatched: 2. CDR3 DNA: TGTGCCAGTAGTTGGACAGGGGCCTATGGCTACACCTTC. This codes for CASSWTGAYGYTF.

V usage is TRBV7-2 and J usage is TRBJ2-3; 7 bases line up with TRBD2. In germline, CDR1 is SGHTA, CDR2 FQGNSA. This CDR3 is built from 14 residues. V shed 5 bases, J shed 3 bases, and the junction held 5 bases outside the gene matches. The CDR3 loop reads CASSRGGGTDTQYF. The CDR3 nucleotides read TGTGCCAGCAGCCGTGGGGGGGGGACAGATACGCAGTATTTT.

The V gene is TRBV7-2, the J gene TRBJ2-1; TRBD2 might be the D (6 bases). There are 13 residues in the CDR3. Germline lookup yields CDR1 SGHTA and CDR2 FQGNSA. Trimming pared 5 bases from V and 5 bases from J, leaving 10 bases between. The DNA of the CDR3 is TGTGCCAGCAGCCTCGGACTAAACAATGAGCAGTTCTTC. This sequence encodes CASSLGLNNEQFF.

This chain joins TRBV6-5 and TRBJ2-3, with TRBD1 as a possible D gene (5 bases). CDR3 length equals 16 residues. V was cut by 4 bases and J by 1 base, with 15 bases left in between. Germline V gene lookup returns CDR1 MNHEY and CDR2 SVGAGI. CDR3 sequence: CASSSRTPSGTDTQYF. DNA of the CDR3: TGTGCCAGCAGTTCCCGGACACCGTCGGGCACAGATACGCAGTATTTT.

This sequence joins TRBV5-1 and TRBJ2-4; 9 bases are a match to TRBD1. CDR3 length: 15 residues. CDR1 SGHRS and CDR2 YFSETQ come from the germline V gene. J gave up 6 bases and V 2 bases, and 6 bases lay outside the gene matches. CDR3 coding DNA: TGCGCCAGCAGCTTACAGGGGGCGTTCGGAAACATTCAGTACTTC. It specifies CASSLQGAFGNIQYF.

V gene TRBV27 combines with J gene TRBJ1-2, with D possibly matching TRBD1 (5 bases). The CDR3 consists of 13 residues. CDR1 and CDR2 from the germline V gene are MNHEY and SMNVEV (reference sequence). V lost 6 bases to trimming and J lost 2 bases, with 10 bases between them. The CDR3 coding sequence is TGTGCCAGCAGGCAAACAGGAAACTATGGCTACACCTTC. Translation gives CASRQTGNYGYTF.

This sequence joins TRBV6-7 and TRBJ2-7, with D possibly being TRBD1 (5 bases). TRBV6-7 is an open reading frame, and its role is uncertain. CDR3 length equals 15 residues. V was shortened by 3 bases and J by 5 bases, with 17 bases between the two germline ends. CDR3 region: CASSYLSGSRHEQYF. The CDR3 region has the DNA TGTGCCAGCAGTTATCTCTCAGGGTCACGGCACGAGCAGTACTTC.

This clone was found once. This chain links TRBV5-1 with TRBJ2-1; unclear D gene. From germline, CDR1 is SGHRS and CDR2 YFSETQ. V lost 0 bases to trimming and J lost 0 bases, with 10 bases between them. The CDR3 has 16 amino acids. CDR3 nucleotide sequence: TGCGCCAGCAGCTTGGCGGCGGTAAGCTCCTACAATGAGCAGTTCTTC. As protein: CASSLAAVSSYNEQFF.

This chain connects TRBV19 to TRBJ1-2, with 7 bases matching TRBD1. Trimming removed 3 bases from V and 2 bases from J; junction bases left unmatched: 6. CDR1 is LNHDA and CDR2 is SQIVND in the germline V gene (reference sequence). This CDR3 spans 15 amino acids. CDR3 sequence reads: CASSMPGTENYGYTF. CDR3 coding DNA: TGTGCCAGTAGTATGCCCGGGACAGAGAACTATGGCTACACCTTC.

This chain's CDR3 is CASSQDAGGSYEQYF. Here the CDR3 DNA reads TGCGCCAGCAGCCAAGATGCGGGAGGGTCCTACGAGCAGTACTTC. This chain connects TRBV4-3 to TRBJ2-7; 9 bases agree with TRBD2. V shed 0 bases, J shed 1 base, and the junction held 1 base outside the gene matches. CDR3 length equals 15 residues. CDR1 is LGHNA, CDR2 YSLEER, per germline.

The chain links TRBV30 to TRBJ1-4; D might be TRBD1 (5 bases). Germline values: CDR1 GTSNPN, CDR2 SVGIG (reference sequence). The length of the CDR3 is 14 residues. V lost 4 bases, J lost 2 bases, and 11 bases lay in between. For the CDR3, the DNA is TGTGCCTGGAAAAAACAGGAGACTAATGAAAAACTGTTTTTT. Encoded protein: CAWKKQETNEKLFF.

The chain links TRBV6-1 to TRBJ1-2; D perhaps matches TRBD1 (5 bases). Germline-derived CDR1 and CDR2 are MNHNS and SASEGT. V dropped 4 bases and J dropped 5 bases, with 8 bases sitting between them. The CDR3 is made up of 12 amino acids. The CDR3 loop reads CASSGGVYGYTF. The CDR3 DNA is TGTGCCAGCAGTGGGGGCGTATATGGCTACACCTTC.

The rearrangement links TRBV7-9 to TRBJ1-2, with unresolved D. The CDR3 is 13 amino acids. Trimming removed 8 bases from V and 9 bases from J, with 19 bases in between. Germline V gives CDR1 SEHNR, CDR2 FQNEAQ (reference sequence). CDR3 nucleotides: TGTGCCAGCCGGGTGGCCTCCACTGGCCGCTACACCTTC. Translation gives CASRVASTGRYTF.

The rearrangement links TRBV5-6 to TRBJ2-7; D gene ambiguous. Trimming took off 4 bases at V and 0 bases at J, with 8 bases between the two ends. This CDR3 comprises 13 residues. Germline V lookup: CDR1 SGHDT, CDR2 YYEEEE. CDR3 DNA: TGTGCCAGCAGCCCGATCGGCTCCTACGAGCAGTACTTC. Amino acid sequence: CASSPIGSYEQYF.

This chain connects TRBV18 to TRBJ2-3; 7 nucleotides match TRBD1. Germline trimming cut 2 bases from V and 0 bases from J; bases unmatched to any gene: 2. Germline CDR1 reads KGHSH; CDR2 reads LQKENI. This CDR3 comprises 15 residues. For the CDR3, the DNA is TGTGCCAGCTCACCAGTGACAGGGAGCACAGATACGCAGTATTTT. It translates to CASSPVTGSTDTQYF.

V gene TRBV30 combines with J gene TRBJ1-5, with 9 bases aligning to TRBD1. This CDR3 has 17 amino acids. J was trimmed by 0 bases and V by 1 base; bases with no gene match: 7. Per the germline V gene, CDR1 is GTSNPN and CDR2 is SVGIG (reference sequence). The CDR3 protein is CAWSADRGYDSNQPQHF. The CDR3 bases are TGTGCCTGGAGTGCCGACAGGGGGTACGATAGCAATCAGCCCCAGCATTTT.

A single count supports this clone. V and J are TRBV6-1 and TRBJ2-1; tentatively, D is TRBD1 (6 bases). CDR3 length: 14 residues. V lost 6 bases and J 5 bases, leaving 14 bases between the germline ends. The V gene's germline CDR1 is MNHNS and CDR2 SASEGT. The CDR3 protein is CASSASGQNNEQFF. CDR3 nucleotide sequence: TGTGCCAGCAGCGCCAGCGGACAGAACAATGAGCAGTTCTTC.

This clone was detected only once. This sequence joins TRBV5-1 and TRBJ2-2; a possible D gene is TRBD2 (6 bases). Germline V gene lookup returns CDR1 SGHRS and CDR2 YFSETQ. This CDR3 is built from 18 residues. The V end was cut by 2 bases, the J end by 5 bases, with 22 bases between. The DNA for the CDR3 is TGCGCCAGCAGCTTAGGTACCACAAAATACCGGGGGACCGGGGAGCTGTTTTTT. It is translated as CASSLGTTKYRGTGELFF.